The clone carrying this TCR beta chain was observed at least ten times. Time point: newly diagnosed GD, antithyroid drugs for less than 3 months. Generation of the TCR library employed RNA extracted from PBMCs. The sample is drawn from a study of regulatory T cells in long-lasting Graves disease. V was pared by 6 bases and J by 2 bases, with 13 bases between. This CDR3 contains 15 residues. CDR3 regions were amplified by Arm-PCR using iRepertoire HTBI primers to build TCR beta libraries. TCRdb redid the calling of the multiplex PCR reads with MiXCR, one entry per CDR3 protein. The data show 420,000 or so distinct CDR3 sequences, about a sixth seen once. The same sample was also studied in work on T cells in Graves' hyperthyroidism and ophthalmopathy.

Sequencing used peripheral blood mononuclear cells (PBMCs), obtained at new diagnosis, from a patient treated with antithyroid drugs. The genes are TRBV12-3 or TRBV12-4 and TRBJ2-2; possible D gene TRBD1, 6 bases. The clonotype originates from a woman aged 18-35 years with Graves disease. The CDR3, as DNA: TGTGCCAGCAGCTTGCCAGGGGCAAACACCGGGGAGCTGTTTTTT. Translated, it gives CASSLPGANTGELFF.